Here is one T cell receptor (beta chain) with its context. Germline trimming cut 5 bases from V and 0 bases from J; bases unmatched to any gene: 5. Germline loops: CDR1 SGHTA, CDR2 FQGNSA. The CDR3 extends over 16 amino acids. In the authors' methods: Amplifying reference gene primers gave estimates of nucleated cell counts. Clones were sequenced by immunoSEQ multiplex PCR, and TCRdb holds only the in-frame ones, with some missing. V, J and clone size are those of that table, while D and trimming were read from the DNA. The sample records some 47,000 clones, roughly 87% being singletons. This sample is drawn from a study of blood T cell repertoires in COVID-19. For the study at large: Whether acute or convalescent, the COVID-19 samples came from the United States, Italy and Spain. PBMCs, B-cell-depleted T cells, or T cells provided the cDNA or gDNA that made up the material.

The J gene is TRBJ2-3, the V gene TRBV7-2; 10 bases agree with TRBD2. The sample comprised peripheral blood. This receptor was taken from an elderly woman in a cohort sampled during active or convalescent COVID-19. The CDR3 is CASSTGLAASTDTQYF. As DNA, the CDR3 is TGTGCCAGCAGCACCGGACTAGCGGCTAGCACAGATACGCAGTATTTT.